This T cell receptor beta chain came from a study of Ad26.COV2.S vaccination and SARS-CoV-2 variants. Assay: immunoSEQ multiplex PCR; the TCRdb copy retains only in-frame clones and omits some. The table records hundreds of thousands of clones, about 92% of them present only once. Study conclusions and caveats: Recipients of vaccine and of placebo showed similar breadth of their non-spike TCR repertoires.

Regarding treatment: 19 received Ad26.COV2.S at low or high dose, single or two shots; a few received placebo; per-sample allocation not given. Sampling was performed 63 days after the first vaccine or placebo injection. In regard to this clone: As yet, its antigen is unknown.

The starting material was peripheral blood, obtained in a trial of Ad26.COV2.S vaccine versus placebo. This sequence was found in a person aged 18-65 years who received the Ad26.COV2.S COVID-19 vaccine or a placebo.

In DNA form, the CDR3 reads TGTGCCAGCAGTCTGGTTCCCAGTAGGGAGACCCAGTACTTC. Its protein product is CASSLVPSRETQYF. The chain links TRBV5-4 to TRBJ2-5; D not certain. Germline CDR1 is SGHNT and CDR2 is YYREEE (reference sequence). The V and J ends lost 5 bases and 5 bases respectively, with 16 bases between them. The CDR3 contains 14 residues.